The 8 T cell receptor beta chains given below trace back to one sample, sequenced in a study of vaccination and CD4 T cells after COVID-19. No cognate antigen is known for these TCRs. Sequencing of DNA taken from cultured CD4+ T cells relied on the Oncomine TCR Beta short-read assay. TCRdb reprocessed the PCR reads via MiXCR and lists one record per CDR3 protein. In the table there are around 2,100 distinct CDR3 sequences, approximately 50% of which are singletons. The treatment denotes: 10-day PBMC culture with coronavirus spike peptide pools or control peptides (ViraFEST assay). This sample comprised CD4+ T cells from blood, cultured in vitro, obtained after SARS-CoV-2 vaccination. The origin of the receptors is a human donor who had recovered from COVID-19.

This clonotype was counted a single time. The genes are TRBV19 and TRBJ2-1; maybe TRBD2 (7 bases). V was trimmed by 10 bases and J by 2 bases, leaving 21 bases between them. The germline gives CDR1 LNHDA, CDR2 SQIVND (reference sequence). This CDR3 contains 16 residues. The CDR3 sequence is CATHPGAAGAYNEQFF. The DNA of the CDR3 is TGTGCCACCCACCCGGGGGCGGCGGGGGCCTACAATGAGCAGTTCTTC. The variable domain in full, with the rest retrieved from reference TRBV19 and TRBJ2-1, is DGGITQSPKYLFRKEGQNVTLSCEQNLNHDAMYWYRQDPGQGLRLIYYSQIVNDFQKGDIAEGYSVSREKKESFPLTVTSAQKNPTAFYLCATHPGAAGAYNEQFFGPGTRLTVL.

V is TRBV14 and J is TRBJ2-7, with D maybe TRBD1 (5 bases). V lost 4 bases and J 3 bases, leaving 19 bases between the germline ends. The germline gives CDR1 SGHDN, CDR2 FVKESK. The CDR3 runs 16 residues. CDR3 sequence reads: CASSPGPWGGLYEQYF. In DNA, the CDR3 is TGTGCCAGCAGCCCAGGGCCCTGGGGTGGCCTCTACGAGCAGTACTTC. The variable domain in full, completed from reference TRBV14 and TRBJ2-7, reads EAGVTQFPSHSVIEKGQTVTLRCDPISGHDNLYWYRRVMGKEIKFLLHFVKESKQDESGMPNNRFLAERTGGTYSTLKVQPAELEDSGVYFCASSPGPWGGLYEQYFGPGTRLTVT.

V and J are TRBV6-1 and TRBJ2-2; 10 bases map to TRBD1. The CDR3 has 17 amino acids. V shed 6 bases and J 4 bases; nucleotides not matched to a gene: 11. Per the germline V gene, CDR1 is MNHNS and CDR2 is SASEGT. In nucleotides, the CDR3 is TGTGCCAGCAGCCTCCCGACAGGGGGCGCCAGCACCGGGGAGCTGTTTTTT. Protein: CASSLPTGGASTGELFF.

This rearrangement joins TRBV2 to TRBJ1-6; no firm D call. Germline loops: CDR1 SNHLY, CDR2 FYNNEI. Trimming removed 0 bases at V and 10 bases at J, with 10 bases between. CDR3 length: 14 amino acids. For the CDR3, the DNA is TGTGCCAGCAGTGAAGCTCAGGATCCGTCACCCCTCCACTTT. It is translated as CASSEAQDPSPLHF.

This clonotype appeared once. The chain joins TRBV19 to TRBJ1-4, with D possibly being TRBD1 (6 bases). The CDR3 runs 14 residues. Germline V gives CDR1 LNHDA, CDR2 SQIVND (reference sequence). V gave up 1 base and J gave up 8 bases, with 11 bases separating them. CDR3: CASSIVQGREKLFF. Written as DNA, the CDR3 is TGTGCCAGTAGTATAGTCCAGGGGCGGGAAAAACTGTTTTTT.

The rearrangement links TRBV10-3 to TRBJ2-1, with 9 bases fitting TRBD2. V dropped 6 bases and J dropped 3; count of bases not matched to a gene: 6. The CDR3 sequence is 15 residues long. Germline V lookup: CDR1 ENHRY, CDR2 SYGVKD. CDR3 nucleotides: TGTGCCATCAGGGATAGCGGGAGTGACTACAATGAGCAGTTCTTC. It encodes CAIRDSGSDYNEQFF.

This clonotype was counted between two and nine times. J is TRBJ2-3 and V is TRBV20-1; 7 nucleotides agree with TRBD2. This CDR3 has 14 amino acids. V shed 6 bases, J shed 4 bases, and the junction held 10 bases outside the gene matches. The germline V gene encodes CDR1 DFQATT and CDR2 SNEGSKA (reference sequence). CDR3 sequence (DNA): TGCAGTGCAGTGACTAGCCTAGGGCCAGATACGCAGTATTTT. Residues: CSAVTSLGPDTQYF.

The V and J genes are TRBV24-1 and TRBJ2-1; D is perhaps TRBD1 or TRBD2 (5 bases each). The CDR3 runs 13 residues. V shed 5 bases and J shed 10 bases, with 14 bases lying between them. Looked up from germline, CDR1 is KGHDR and CDR2 is SFDVKD. CDR3 loop: CATSGSRDGEQFF. The CDR3 coding sequence is TGTGCCACCAGTGGCTCCCGGGACGGAGAGCAGTTCTTC.